This T cell receptor beta chain was found in a study of blood T cell repertoires in COVID-19. CDR1 is MNHNY and CDR2 is SVGAGI in the germline V gene (reference sequence). V shed 6 bases, J shed 2 bases, and the junction held 9 bases outside the gene matches. The CDR3 totals 15 residues. Only in-frame clones appear in the TCRdb table, and some are missing; sequencing was by immunoSEQ multiplex PCR. The sample has some 120,000 clones, around three quarters seen once. This rearrangement joins TRBV6-6 to TRBJ1-1; 7 bases are shared with TRBD1. This sequence originates from a human donor in a cohort sampled during active COVID-19. Material for sequencing was peripheral blood. CDR3 loop: CASSSGGGGNTEAFF. CDR3 sequence (DNA): TGTGCCAGCAGCTCCGGAGGGGGCGGAAACACTGAAGCTTTCTTT.